The 2 T cell receptor beta chains in this list originate from one sample, sequenced in a study of blood T cell repertoires in COVID-19. Sequencing used immunoSEQ multiplex PCR; TCRdb keeps in-frame clones, though not all of them. The sample carries 250,000 to 300,000 clones, 75% to 90% recorded once. Sequencing was done on a sample of peripheral blood. The receptors derive from a woman aged 70-85 years with COVID-19, enrolled during active disease.

The chain has TRBV15 and TRBJ2-5; weak D call: TRBD2 (5 bases). V lost 4 bases and J 1 base, leaving 13 bases between the germline ends. This CDR3 has 15 amino acids. Germline CDR1 LNHNV, CDR2 YYDKDF (reference sequence). The CDR3 reads CATSTVGLLQETQYF. The CDR3 region has the DNA TGTGCCACCAGCACCGTAGGACTGCTCCAAGAGACCCAGTACTTC.

This clone occurred a few times. J is TRBJ2-7 and V is TRBV7-3, with 8 bases fitting TRBD2. With V trimmed by 10 bases and J by 3 bases, 5 bases remained unmatched. The CDR3 consists of 12 residues. Germline CDR1 SGHTA, CDR2 FQGTGA. CDR3 sequence: CATERGFYEQYF. The CDR3 DNA reads TGTGCCACAGAGCGGGGGTTCTACGAGCAGTACTTC.